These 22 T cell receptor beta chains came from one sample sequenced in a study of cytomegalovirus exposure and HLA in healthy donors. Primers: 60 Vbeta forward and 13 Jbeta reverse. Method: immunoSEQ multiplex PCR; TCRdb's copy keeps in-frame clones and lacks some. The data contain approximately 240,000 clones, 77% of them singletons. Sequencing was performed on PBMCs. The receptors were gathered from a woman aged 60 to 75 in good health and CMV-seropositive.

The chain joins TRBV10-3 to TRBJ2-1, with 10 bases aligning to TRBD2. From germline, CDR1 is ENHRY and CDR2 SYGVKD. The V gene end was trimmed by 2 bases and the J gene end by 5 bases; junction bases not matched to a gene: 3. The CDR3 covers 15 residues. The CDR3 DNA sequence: TGTGCCATCAGTGAGAGGCTAGCGGGGGACAATGAGCAGTTCTTC. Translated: CAISERLAGDNEQFF.

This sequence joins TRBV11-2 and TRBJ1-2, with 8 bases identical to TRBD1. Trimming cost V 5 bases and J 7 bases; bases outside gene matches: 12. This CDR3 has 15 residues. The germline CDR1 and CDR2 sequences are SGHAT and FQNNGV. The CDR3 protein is CASSLMKDRGAGYTF. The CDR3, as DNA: TGTGCCAGCAGCCTGATGAAAGACAGGGGTGCTGGCTACACCTTC.

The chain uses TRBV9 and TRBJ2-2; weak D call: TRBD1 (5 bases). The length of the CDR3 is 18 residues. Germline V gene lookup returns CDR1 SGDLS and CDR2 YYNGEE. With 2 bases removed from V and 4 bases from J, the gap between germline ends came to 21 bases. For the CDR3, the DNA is TGTGCCAGCAGCGTTGGGGCAGCAATATCTCATTTCACCGGGGAGCTGTTTTTT. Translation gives CASSVGAAISHFTGELFF.

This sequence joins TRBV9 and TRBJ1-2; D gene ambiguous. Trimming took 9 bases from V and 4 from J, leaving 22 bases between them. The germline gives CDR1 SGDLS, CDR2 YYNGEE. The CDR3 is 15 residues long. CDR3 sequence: CATPFSLTVPYGYTF. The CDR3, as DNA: TGTGCCACTCCTTTCTCGCTAACAGTACCCTATGGCTACACCTTC.

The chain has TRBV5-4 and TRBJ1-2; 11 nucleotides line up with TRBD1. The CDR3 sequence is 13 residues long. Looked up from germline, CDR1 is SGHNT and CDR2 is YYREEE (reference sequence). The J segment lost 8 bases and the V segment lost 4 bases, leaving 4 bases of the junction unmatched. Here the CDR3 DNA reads TGTGCCAGCAGCCCGGACAGGGGGCTAGGCTACACCTTC. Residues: CASSPDRGLGYTF. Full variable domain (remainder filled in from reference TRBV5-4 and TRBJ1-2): ETGVTQSPTHLIKTRGQQVTLRCSSQSGHNTVSWYQQALGQGPQFIFQYYREEENGRGNFPPRFSGLQFPNYSSELNVNALELDDSALYLCASSPDRGLGYTFGSGTRLTVV.

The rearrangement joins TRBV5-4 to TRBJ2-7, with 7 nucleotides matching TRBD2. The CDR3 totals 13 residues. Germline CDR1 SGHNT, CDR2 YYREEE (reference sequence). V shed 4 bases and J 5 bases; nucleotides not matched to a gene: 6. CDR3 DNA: TGTGCCAGCAGCCCCCCGGCGGGGGACGAGCAGTACTTC. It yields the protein CASSPPAGDEQYF.

For the CDR3, the DNA is TGCGCCAGCAGCTTCCTAGCGGGACCCGTGGTGGAGCAGTACTTC. This codes for CASSFLAGPVVEQYF. The chain couples TRBV5-1 to TRBJ2-7; 9 nucleotides line up with TRBD2. With V trimmed by 2 bases and J by 7 bases, 10 bases remained unmatched. Germline CDR1 is SGHRS and CDR2 is YFSETQ. CDR3 length: 15 amino acids.

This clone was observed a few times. CDR3 nucleotide sequence: TGTGCCAGCAGCCCGGGACAGGGGGCAGCTAATGAAAAACTGTTTTTT. Protein sequence: CASSPGQGAANEKLFF. V usage is TRBV7-9 and J usage is TRBJ1-4, with 12 bases aligning to TRBD1. This CDR3 contains 16 residues. Germline V CDR1 and CDR2: SEHNR, FQNEAQ (reference sequence). J was trimmed by 3 bases and V by 5 bases; bases with no gene match: 4. Complete variable domain (other parts from reference TRBV7-9 and TRBJ1-4): DTGVSQNPRHKITKRGQNVTFRCDPISEHNRLYWYRQTLGQGPEFLTYFQNEAQLEKSRLLSDRFSAERPKGSFSTLEIQRTEQGDSAMYLCASSPGQGAANEKLFFGSGTQLSVL.

CDR3 coding DNA: TGTGCCAGTAGTACTGCCCCAGGGGATGGAAGCACTGAAGCTTTCTTT. This codes for CASSTAPGDGSTEAFF. V and J are TRBV19 and TRBJ1-1, with D perhaps TRBD1 (6 bases). V shed 4 bases and J shed 4 bases, with 19 bases lying between them. There are 16 residues in the CDR3. The germline gives CDR1 LNHDA, CDR2 SQIVND (reference sequence).

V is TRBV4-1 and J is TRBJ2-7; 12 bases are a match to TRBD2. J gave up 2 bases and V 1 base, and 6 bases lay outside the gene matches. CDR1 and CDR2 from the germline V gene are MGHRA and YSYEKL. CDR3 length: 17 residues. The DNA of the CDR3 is TGCGCCAGCAGCCAAGTACTAGCGGGGGGCCCAACCTACGAGCAGTACTTC. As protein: CASSQVLAGGPTYEQYF.

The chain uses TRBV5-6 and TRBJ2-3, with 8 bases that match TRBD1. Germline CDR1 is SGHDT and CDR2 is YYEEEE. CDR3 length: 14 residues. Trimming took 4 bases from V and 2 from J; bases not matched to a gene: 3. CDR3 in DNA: TGTGCCAGCAGCACGCAGGGGGCCACAGATACGCAGTATTTT. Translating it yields CASSTQGATDTQYF.

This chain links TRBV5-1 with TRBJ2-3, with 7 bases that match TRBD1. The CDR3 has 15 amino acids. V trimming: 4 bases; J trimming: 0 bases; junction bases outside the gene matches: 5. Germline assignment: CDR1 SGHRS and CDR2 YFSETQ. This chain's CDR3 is CASSGGQPSTDTQYF. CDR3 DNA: TGCGCCAGCAGCGGGGGACAGCCAAGCACAGATACGCAGTATTTT.

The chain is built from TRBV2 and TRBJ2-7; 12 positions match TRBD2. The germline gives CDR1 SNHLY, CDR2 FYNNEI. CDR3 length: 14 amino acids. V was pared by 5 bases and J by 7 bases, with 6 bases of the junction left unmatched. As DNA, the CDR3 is TGTGCCAGCAGTCAGACTAGCGGGAGAGGTGAGCAGTACTTC. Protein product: CASSQTSGRGEQYF. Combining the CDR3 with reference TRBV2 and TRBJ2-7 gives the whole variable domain EPEVTQTPSHQVTQMGQEVILRCVPISNHLYFYWYRQILGQKVEFLVSFYNNEISEKSEIFDDQFSVERPDGSNFTLKIRSTKLEDSAMYFCASSQTSGRGEQYFGPGTRLTVT.

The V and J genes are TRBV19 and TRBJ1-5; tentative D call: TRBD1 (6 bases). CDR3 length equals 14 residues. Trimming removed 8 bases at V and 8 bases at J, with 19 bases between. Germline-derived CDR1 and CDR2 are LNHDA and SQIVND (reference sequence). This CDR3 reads CASGSGTPQEPQHF. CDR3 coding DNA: TGTGCCAGTGGGTCCGGGACACCCCAGGAGCCCCAGCATTTT.

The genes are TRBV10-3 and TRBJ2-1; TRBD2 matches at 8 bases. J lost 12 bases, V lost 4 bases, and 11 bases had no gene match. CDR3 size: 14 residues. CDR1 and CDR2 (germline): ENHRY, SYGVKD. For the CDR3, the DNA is TGTGCCATCAGTGCCGGGACTAGTAATTCTTGGCAGTTCTTC. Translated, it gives CAISAGTSNSWQFF.

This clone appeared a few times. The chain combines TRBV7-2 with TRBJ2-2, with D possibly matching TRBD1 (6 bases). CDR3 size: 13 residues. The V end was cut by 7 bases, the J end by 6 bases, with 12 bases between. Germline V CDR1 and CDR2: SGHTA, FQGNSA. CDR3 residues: CASTQSGAGELFF. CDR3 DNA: TGTGCCAGCACTCAATCAGGGGCCGGGGAGCTGTTTTTT.

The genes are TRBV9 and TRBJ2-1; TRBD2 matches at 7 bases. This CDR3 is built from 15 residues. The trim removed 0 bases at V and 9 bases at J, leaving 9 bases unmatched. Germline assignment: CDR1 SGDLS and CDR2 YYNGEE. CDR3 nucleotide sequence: TGTGCCAGCAGCGTAGCGGTTGGGGGGGACGCTGAGCAGTTCTTC. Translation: CASSVAVGGDAEQFF. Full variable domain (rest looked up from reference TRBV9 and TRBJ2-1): DSGVTQTPKHLITATGQRVTLRCSPRSGDLSVYWYQQSLDQGLQFLIQYYNGEERAKGNILERFSAQQFPDLHSELNLSSLELGDSALYFCASSVAVGGDAEQFFGPGTRLTVL.

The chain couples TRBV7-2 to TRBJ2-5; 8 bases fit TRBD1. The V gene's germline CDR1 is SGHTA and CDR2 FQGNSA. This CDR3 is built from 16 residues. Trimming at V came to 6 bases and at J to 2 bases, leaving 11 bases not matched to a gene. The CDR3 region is CASRKTLQGVQETQYF. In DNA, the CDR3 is TGTGCCAGCAGAAAAACGTTACAGGGGGTACAAGAGACCCAGTACTTC. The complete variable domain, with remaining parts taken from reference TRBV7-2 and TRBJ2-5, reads GAGVSQSPSNKVTEKGKDVELRCDPISGHTALYWYRQSLGQGLEFLIYFQGNSAPDKSGLPSDRFSAERTGGSVSTLTIQRTQQEDSAVYLCASRKTLQGVQETQYFGPGTRLLVL.

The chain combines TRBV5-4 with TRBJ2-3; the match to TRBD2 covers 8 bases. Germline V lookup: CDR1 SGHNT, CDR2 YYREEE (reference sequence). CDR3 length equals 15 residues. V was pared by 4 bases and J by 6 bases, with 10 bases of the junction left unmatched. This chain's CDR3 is CASSRETSAKDTQYF. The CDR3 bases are TGTGCCAGCAGCAGAGAGACTAGCGCGAAGGATACGCAGTATTTT.

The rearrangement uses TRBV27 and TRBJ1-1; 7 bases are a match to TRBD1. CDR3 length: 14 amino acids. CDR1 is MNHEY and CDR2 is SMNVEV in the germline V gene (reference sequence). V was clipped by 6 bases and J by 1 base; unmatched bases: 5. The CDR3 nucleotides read TGTGCCAGCAGACGGGGACAGTCGAACACTGAAGCTTTCTTT. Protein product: CASRRGQSNTEAFF.

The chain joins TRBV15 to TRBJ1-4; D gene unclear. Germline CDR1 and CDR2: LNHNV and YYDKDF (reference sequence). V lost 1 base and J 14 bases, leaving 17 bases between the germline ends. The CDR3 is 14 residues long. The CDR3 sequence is CATSRGGQAGRLFF. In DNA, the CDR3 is TGTGCCACCAGCAGAGGAGGGCAGGCGGGGAGGCTGTTTTTT.

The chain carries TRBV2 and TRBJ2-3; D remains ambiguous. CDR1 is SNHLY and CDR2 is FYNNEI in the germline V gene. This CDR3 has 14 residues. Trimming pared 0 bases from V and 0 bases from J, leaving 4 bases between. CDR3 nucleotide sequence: TGTGCCAGCAGTGAAGCCCCTAGCACAGATACGCAGTATTTT. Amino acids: CASSEAPSTDTQYF.